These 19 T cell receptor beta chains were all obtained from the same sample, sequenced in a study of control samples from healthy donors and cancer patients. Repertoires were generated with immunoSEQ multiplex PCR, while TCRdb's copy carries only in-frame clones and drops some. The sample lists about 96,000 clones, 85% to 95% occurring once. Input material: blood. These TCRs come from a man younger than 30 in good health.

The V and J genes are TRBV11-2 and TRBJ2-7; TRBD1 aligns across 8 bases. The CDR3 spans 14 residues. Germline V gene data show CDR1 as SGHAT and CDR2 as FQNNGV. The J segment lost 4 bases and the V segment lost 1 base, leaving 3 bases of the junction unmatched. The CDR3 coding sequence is TGTGCCAGCAGCTTAGGACAGGGGATGTACGAGCAGTACTTC. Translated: CASSLGQGMYEQYF. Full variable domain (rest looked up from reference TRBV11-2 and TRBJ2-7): EAGVAQSPRYKIIEKRQSVAFWCNPISGHATLYWYQQILGQGPKLLIQFQNNGVVDDSQLPKDRFSAERLKGVDSTLKIQPAKLEDSAVYLCASSLGQGMYEQYFGPGTRLTVT.

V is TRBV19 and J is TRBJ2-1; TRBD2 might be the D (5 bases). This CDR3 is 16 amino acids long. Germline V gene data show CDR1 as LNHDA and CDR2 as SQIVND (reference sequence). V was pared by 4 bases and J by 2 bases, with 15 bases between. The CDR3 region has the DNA TGTGCCAGTAGTACCTACGGCGGAGGAACCTACAATGAGCAGTTCTTC. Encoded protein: CASSTYGGGTYNEQFF.

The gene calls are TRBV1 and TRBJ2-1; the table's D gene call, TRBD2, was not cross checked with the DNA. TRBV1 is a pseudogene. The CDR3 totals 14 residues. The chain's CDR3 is CTSSPGLLSNEQFF. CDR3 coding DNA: TGCACCAGCAGCCCCGGACTCCTATCCAATGAGCAGTTCTTC.

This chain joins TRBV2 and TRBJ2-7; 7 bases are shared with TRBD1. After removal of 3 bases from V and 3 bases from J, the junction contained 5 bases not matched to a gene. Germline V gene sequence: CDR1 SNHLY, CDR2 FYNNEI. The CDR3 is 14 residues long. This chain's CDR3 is CASSESTGNYEQYF. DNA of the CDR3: TGTGCCAGCAGTGAGTCGACAGGGAACTACGAGCAGTACTTC.

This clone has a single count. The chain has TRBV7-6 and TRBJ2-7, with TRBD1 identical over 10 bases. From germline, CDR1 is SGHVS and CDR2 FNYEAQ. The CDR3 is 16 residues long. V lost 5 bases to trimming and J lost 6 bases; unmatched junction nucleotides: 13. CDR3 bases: TGTGCCAGCAGCCGTAGTTCCGGGACAGGGGCGGGCGAGCAGTACTTC. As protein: CASSRSSGTGAGEQYF. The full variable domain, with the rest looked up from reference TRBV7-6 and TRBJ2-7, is GAGVSQSPRYKVTKRGQDVALRCDPISGHVSLYWYRQALGQGPEFLTYFNYEAQQDKSGLPNDRFSAERPEGSISTLTIQRTEQRDSAMYRCASSRSSGTGAGEQYFGPGTRLTVT.

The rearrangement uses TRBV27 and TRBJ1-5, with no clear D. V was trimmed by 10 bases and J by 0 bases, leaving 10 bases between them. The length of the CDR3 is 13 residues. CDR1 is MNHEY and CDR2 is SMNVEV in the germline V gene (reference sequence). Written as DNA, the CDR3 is TGTGCCACCGGCGCTTATAGCAATCAGCCCCAGCATTTT. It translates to CATGAYSNQPQHF.

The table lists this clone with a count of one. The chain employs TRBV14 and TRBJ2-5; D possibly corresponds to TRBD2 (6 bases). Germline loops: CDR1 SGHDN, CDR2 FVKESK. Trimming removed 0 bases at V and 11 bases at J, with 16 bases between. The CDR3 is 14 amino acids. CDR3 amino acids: CASSQDKVGGVQYF. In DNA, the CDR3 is TGTGCCAGCAGCCAAGATAAGGTTGGCGGGGTTCAGTACTTC.

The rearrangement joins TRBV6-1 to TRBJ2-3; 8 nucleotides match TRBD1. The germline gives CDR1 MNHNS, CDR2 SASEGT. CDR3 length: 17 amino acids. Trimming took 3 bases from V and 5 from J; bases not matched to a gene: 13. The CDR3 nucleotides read TGTGCCAGCAGTGACGCCGGGTACCAGGGGGCAGGAGATACGCAGTATTTT. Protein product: CASSDAGYQGAGDTQYF.

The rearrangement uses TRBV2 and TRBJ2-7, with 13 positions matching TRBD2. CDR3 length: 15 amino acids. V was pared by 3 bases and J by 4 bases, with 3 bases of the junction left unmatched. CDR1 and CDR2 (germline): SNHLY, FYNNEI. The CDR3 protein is CASSEGTSGIYEQYF. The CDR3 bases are TGTGCCAGCAGTGAGGGGACTAGCGGGATATACGAGCAGTACTTC.

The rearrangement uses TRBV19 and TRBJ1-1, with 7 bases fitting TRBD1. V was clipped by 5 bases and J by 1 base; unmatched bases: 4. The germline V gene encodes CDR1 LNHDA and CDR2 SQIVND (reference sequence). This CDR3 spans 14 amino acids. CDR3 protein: CASSPYRGNTEAFF. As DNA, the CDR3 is TGTGCCAGTAGTCCCTACAGGGGGAACACTGAAGCTTTCTTT.

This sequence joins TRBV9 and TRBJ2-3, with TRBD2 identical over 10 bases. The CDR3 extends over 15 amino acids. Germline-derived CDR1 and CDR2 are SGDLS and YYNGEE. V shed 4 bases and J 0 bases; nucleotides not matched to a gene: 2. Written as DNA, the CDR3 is TGTGCCAGCAGCACAGCGGGAGGGAGCACAGATACGCAGTATTTT. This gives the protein CASSTAGGSTDTQYF.

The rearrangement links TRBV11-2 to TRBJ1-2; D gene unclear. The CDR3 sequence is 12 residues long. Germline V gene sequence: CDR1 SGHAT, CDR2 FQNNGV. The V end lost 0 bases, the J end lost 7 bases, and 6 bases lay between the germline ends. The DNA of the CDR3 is TGTGCCAGCAGCTTAGATCGGGGTGGCTACACCTTC. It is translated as CASSLDRGGYTF.

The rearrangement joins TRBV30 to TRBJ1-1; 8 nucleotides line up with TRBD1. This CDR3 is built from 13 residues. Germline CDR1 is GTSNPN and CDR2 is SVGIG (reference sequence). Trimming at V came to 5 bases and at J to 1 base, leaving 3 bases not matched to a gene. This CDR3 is CAWQDRENTEAFF. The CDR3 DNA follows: TGTGCCTGGCAGGACAGGGAGAACACTGAAGCTTTCTTT.

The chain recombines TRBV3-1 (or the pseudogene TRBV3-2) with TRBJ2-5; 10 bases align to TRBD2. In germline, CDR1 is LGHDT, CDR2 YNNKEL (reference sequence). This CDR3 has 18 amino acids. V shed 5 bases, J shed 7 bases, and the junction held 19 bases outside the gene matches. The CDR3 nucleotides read TGTGCCAGCAGCACGGGGCCAGCGGGGGGGCCTGGCTTCCGGACCCAGTACTTC. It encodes CASSTGPAGGPGFRTQYF.

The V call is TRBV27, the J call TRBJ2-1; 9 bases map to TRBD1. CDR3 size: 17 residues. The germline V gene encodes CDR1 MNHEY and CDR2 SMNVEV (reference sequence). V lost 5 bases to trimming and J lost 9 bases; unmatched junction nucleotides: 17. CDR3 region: CASSPAPGTGMSTEQFF. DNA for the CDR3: TGTGCCAGCAGTCCCGCCCCGGGGACAGGGATGAGCACTGAGCAGTTCTTC.

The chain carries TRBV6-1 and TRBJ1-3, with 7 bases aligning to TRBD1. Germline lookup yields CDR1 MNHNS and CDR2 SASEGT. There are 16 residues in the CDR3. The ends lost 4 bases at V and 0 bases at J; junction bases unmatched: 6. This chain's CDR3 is CASSGDSSLSGNTIYF. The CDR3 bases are TGTGCCAGCAGTGGGGACAGTTCCCTCTCTGGAAACACCATATATTTT.

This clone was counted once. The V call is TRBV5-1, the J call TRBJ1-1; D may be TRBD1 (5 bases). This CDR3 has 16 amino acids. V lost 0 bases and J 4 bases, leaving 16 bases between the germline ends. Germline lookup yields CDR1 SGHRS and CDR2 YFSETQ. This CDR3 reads CASSLEEVVGATEAFF. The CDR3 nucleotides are TGCGCCAGCAGCTTGGAGGAGGTTGTAGGGGCCACTGAAGCTTTCTTT. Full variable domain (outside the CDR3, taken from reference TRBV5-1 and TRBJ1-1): KAGVTQTPRYLIKTRGQQVTLSCSPISGHRSVSWYQQTPGQGLQFLFEYFSETQRNKGNFPGRFSGRQFSNSRSEMNVSTLELGDSALYLCASSLEEVVGATEAFFGQGTRLTVV.

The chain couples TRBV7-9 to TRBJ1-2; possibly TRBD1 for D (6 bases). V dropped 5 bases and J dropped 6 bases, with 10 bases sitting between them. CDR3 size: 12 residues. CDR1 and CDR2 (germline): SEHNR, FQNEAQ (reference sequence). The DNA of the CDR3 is TGTGCCAGCAGCCCACAGGGAAATGGCTACACCTTC. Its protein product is CASSPQGNGYTF.

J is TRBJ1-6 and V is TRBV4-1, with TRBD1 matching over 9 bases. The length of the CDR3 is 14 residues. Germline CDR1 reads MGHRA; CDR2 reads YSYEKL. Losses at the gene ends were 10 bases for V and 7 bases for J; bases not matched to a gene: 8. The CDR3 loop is CATSRTGENSPLHF. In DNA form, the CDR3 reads TGCGCCACCTCCAGGACAGGGGAAAATTCACCCCTCCACTTT.